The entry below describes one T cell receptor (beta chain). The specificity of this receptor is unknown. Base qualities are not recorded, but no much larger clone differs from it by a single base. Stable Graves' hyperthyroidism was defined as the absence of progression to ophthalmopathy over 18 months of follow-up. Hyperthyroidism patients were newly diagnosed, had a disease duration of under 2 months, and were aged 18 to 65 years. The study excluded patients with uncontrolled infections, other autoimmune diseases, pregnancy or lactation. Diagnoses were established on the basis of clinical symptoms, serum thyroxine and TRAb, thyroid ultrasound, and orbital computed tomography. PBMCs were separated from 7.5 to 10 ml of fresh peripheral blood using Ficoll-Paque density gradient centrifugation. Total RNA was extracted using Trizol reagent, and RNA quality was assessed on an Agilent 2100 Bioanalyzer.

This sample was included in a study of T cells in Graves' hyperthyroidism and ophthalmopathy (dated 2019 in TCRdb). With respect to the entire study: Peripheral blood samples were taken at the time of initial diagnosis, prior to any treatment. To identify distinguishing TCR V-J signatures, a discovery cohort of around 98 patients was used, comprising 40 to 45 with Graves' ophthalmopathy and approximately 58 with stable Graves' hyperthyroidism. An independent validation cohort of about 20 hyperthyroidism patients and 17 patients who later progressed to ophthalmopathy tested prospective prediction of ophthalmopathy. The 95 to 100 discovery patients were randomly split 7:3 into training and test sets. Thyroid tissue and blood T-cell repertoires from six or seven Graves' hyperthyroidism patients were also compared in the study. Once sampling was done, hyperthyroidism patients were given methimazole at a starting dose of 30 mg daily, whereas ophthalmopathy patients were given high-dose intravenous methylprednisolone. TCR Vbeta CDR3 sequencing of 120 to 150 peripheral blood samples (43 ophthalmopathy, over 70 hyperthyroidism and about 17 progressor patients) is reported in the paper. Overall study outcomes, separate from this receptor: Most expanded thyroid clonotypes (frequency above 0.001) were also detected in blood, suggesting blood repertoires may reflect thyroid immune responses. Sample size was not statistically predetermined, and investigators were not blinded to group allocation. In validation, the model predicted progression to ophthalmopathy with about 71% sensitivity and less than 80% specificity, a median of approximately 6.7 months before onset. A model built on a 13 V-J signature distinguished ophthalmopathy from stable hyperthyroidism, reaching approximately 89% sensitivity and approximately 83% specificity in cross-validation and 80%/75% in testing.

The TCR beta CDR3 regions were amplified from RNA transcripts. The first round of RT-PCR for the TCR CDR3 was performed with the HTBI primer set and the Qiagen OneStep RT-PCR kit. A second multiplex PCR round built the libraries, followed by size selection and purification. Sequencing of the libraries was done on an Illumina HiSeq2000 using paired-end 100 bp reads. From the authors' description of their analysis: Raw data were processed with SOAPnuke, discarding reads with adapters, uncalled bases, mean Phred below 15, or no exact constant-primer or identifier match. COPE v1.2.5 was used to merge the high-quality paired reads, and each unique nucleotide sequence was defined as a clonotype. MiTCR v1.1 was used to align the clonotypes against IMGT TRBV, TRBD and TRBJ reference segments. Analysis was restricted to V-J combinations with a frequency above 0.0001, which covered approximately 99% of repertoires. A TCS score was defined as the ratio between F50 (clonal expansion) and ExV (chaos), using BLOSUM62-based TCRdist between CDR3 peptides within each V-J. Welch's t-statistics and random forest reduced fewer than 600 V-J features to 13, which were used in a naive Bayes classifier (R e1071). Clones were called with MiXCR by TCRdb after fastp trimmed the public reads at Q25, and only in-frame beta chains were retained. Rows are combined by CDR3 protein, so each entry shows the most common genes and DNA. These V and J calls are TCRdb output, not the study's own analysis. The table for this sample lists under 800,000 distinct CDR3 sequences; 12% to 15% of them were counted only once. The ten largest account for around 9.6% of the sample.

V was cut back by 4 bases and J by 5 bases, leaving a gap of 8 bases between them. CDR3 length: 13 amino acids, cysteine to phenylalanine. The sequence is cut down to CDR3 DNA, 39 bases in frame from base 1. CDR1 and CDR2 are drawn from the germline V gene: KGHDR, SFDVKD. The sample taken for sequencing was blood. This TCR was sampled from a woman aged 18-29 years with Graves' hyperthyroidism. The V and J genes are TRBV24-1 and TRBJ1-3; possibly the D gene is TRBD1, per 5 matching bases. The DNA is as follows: TGTGCCACCAGTGACCCAGGGAGAAACACCATATATTTT. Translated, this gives CATSDPGRNTIYF.